This T cell receptor beta chain was found in a study of Graves' ophthalmopathy and Graves' hyperthyroidism. RNA transcripts served as template for amplifying TCR beta CDR3 sequences. HTBI primers served in a first-round RT-PCR, which a second-round multiplex PCR followed. TCRdb reanalysed the multiplex PCR reads using MiXCR and keeps one entry per CDR3 protein. The sample includes roughly 610,000 distinct CDR3 sequences, 20% to 25% of them seen just once. With V trimmed by 6 bases and J by 4 bases, 5 bases remained unmatched. CDR1 is SNHLY and CDR2 is FYNNEI in the germline V gene. The CDR3 covers 15 residues. Stable hyperthyroidism referred to disease that showed no ophthalmopathy within 18 months of follow-up. Patients newly diagnosed with hyperthyroidism, under 2 months' duration, were aged 18 to 65, the study reports. In this cohort, patients with other autoimmune diseases, uncontrolled infections, pregnancy or lactation were excluded.

This chain uses TRBV2 with TRBJ2-2; 10 bases line up with TRBD1. The receptor was derived from a woman aged 18-29 years with stable Graves' hyperthyroidism. Some clones in this sample may be carry-over from other donors' samples. Sequenced sample: peripheral blood. The DNA of the CDR3 is TGTGCCAGCAGAACCAGGACAGGGGGCACCGGGGAGCTGTTTTTT. Protein: CASRTRTGGTGELFF.